This T cell receptor (beta chain) was captured in a study of glioma-infiltrating T cells after dendritic cell vaccination. Regarding the study as a whole: Higher pretreatment TIL content predicted longer progression-free time and survival.

Time point denoted: after dendritic cell vaccination, including at tumor progression/relapse. Fresh-frozen tumor tissue and more than two years of survival data were available for all. The method was immunoSEQ multiplex PCR; TCRdb's version includes in-frame clones alone and lacks a portion of them. The sample consists of 90,000 to 140,000 clones, 90% of them appearing once. Points on this clone: Its antigen remains unknown.

This clonotype was sampled from a human donor with glioblastoma. The sequencing here drew on blood, taken after dendritic cell vaccination.

Written as DNA, the CDR3 is TGTGCCACCGGACCCAGGGTCGGAAACACCATATATTTT. It translates to CATGPRVGNTIYF. V and J are TRBV5-6 and TRBJ1-3, with D perhaps matching TRBD1 (5 bases). CDR3 length equals 13 residues. The V gene's germline CDR1 is SGHDT and CDR2 YYEEEE. V lost 9 bases, J lost 4 bases, and 14 bases lay in between.